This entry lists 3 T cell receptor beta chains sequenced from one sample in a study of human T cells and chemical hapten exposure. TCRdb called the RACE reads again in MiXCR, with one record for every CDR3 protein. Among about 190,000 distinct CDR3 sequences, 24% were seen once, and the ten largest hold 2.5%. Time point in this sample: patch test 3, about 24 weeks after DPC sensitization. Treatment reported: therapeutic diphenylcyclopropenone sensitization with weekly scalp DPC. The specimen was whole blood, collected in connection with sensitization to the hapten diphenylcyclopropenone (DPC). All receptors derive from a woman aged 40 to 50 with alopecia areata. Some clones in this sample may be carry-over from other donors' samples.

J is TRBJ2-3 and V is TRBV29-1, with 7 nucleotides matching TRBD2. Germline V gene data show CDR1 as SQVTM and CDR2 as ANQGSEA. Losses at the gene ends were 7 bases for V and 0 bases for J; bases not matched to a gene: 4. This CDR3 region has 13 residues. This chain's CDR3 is CSAGGGSTDTQYF. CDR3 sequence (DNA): TGCAGCGCTGGGGGAGGGAGCACAGATACGCAGTATTTT.

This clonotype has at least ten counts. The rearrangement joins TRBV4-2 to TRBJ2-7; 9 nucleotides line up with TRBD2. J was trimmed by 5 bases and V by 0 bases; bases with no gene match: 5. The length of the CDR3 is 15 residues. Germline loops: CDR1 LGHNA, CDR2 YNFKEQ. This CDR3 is CASSQEIAGVDEQYF. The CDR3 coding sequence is TGTGCCAGCAGCCAAGAAATAGCGGGAGTCGACGAGCAGTACTTC.

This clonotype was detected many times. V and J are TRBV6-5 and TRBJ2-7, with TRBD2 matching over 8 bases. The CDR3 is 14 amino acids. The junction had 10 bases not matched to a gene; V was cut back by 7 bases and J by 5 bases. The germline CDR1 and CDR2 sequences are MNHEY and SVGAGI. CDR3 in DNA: TGTGCCAGCACCTCCGATAGGACTAGCAACGAGCAGTACTTC. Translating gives CASTSDRTSNEQYF.